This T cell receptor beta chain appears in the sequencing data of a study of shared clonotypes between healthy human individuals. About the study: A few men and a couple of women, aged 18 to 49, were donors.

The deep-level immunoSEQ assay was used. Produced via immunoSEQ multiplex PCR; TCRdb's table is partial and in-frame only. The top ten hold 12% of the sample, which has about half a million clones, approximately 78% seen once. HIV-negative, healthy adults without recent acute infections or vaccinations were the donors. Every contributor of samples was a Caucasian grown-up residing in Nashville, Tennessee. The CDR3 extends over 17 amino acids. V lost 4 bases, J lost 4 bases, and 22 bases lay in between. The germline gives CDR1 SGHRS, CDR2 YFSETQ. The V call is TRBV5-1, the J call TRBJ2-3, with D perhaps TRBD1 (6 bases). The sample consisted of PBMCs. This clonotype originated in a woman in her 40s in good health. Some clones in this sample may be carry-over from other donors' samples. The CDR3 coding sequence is TGCGCCAGCAGCCAGGGATTGGTAGGGGGAAGGGCAGATACGCAGTATTTT. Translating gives CASSQGLVGGRADTQYF.